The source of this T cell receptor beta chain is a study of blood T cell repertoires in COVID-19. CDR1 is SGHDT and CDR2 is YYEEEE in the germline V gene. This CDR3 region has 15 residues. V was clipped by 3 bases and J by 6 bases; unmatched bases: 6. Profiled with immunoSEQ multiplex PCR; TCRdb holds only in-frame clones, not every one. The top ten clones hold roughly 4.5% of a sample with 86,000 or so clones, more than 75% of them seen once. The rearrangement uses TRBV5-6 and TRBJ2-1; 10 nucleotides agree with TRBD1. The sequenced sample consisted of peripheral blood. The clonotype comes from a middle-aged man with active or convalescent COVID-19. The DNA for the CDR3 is TGTGCCAGCAGCTACCTTAGGACAGGGGGCAATGAGCAGTTCTTC. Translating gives CASSYLRTGGNEQFF.